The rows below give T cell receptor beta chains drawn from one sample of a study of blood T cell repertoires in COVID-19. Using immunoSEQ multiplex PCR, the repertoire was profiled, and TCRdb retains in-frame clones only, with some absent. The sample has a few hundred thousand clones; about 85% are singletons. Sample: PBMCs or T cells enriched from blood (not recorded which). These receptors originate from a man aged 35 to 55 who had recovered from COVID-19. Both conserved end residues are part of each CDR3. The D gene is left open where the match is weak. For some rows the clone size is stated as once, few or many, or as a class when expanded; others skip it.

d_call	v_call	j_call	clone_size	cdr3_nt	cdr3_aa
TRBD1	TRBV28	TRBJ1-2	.	TGTGCCAGCAGTCACAAACAGGGGGCGGGGTATGGCTACACCTTC	CASSHKQGAGYGYTF
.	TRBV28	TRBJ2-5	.	TGTGCCAGCTGTTCAACTAGCAGGGAGACCCAGTACTTC	CASCSTSRETQYF
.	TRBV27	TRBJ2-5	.	TGTGCCAGCAGTCAAAGTCTAGGAGACGAGACCCAGTACTTC	CASSQSLGDETQYF
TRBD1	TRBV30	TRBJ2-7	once	TGTGCCTGGAGTGGGGACAGGGGTTACGAGCAGTACTTC	CAWSGDRGYEQYF
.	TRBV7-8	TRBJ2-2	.	TGTGCCAGCAATCCCAGGGAAACCGGGGAGCTGTTTTTT	CASNPRETGELFF
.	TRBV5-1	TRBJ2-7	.	TGCGCCAGCAGCTTGCCCGGTTACGAGCAGTACTTC	CASSLPGYEQYF
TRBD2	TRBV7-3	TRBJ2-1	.	TGTGCCAGCAGCAGGACTAGCGGGGCCTCCTACAATGAGCAGTTCTTC	CASSRTSGASYNEQFF
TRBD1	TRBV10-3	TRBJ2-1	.	TGTGCCATCAGTGAAGACAGGGCCTCCTACAATGAGCAGTTCTTC	CAISEDRASYNEQFF
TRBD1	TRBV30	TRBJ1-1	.	TGTGCCTGCAAGACCTGGGACAGGGGGACTGAAGCTTTCTTT	CACKTWDRGTEAFF
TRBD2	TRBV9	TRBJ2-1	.	TGTGCCAGCAGCGCCCGCTATAGCGGGAGGAGTAATGAGCAGTTCTTC	CASSARYSGRSNEQFF
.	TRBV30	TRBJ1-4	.	TGTGCCTGGAGTCCTGAGGACAGACGCGAAGAAAAACTGTTTTTT	CAWSPEDRREEKLFF
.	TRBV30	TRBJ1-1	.	TGTGCCTGGAGCCGAGGGTTGAACACTGAAGCTTTCTTT	CAWSRGLNTEAFF
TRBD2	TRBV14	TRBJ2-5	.	TGTGCCAGCAGTCCGGGACTAGCGCGTCCGGAGACCCAGTACTTC	CASSPGLARPETQYF
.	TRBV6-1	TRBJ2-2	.	TGTGCCAGCAGTGAGTACAGGAGCACCGGGGAGCTGTTTTTT	CASSEYRSTGELFF
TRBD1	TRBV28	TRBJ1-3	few	TGTGCCAGCAGCCCGACAGGGTTCGTGGCCACCATATATTTT	CASSPTGFVATIYF
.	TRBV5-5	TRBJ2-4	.	TGTGCCAGCAGCCACAGCCCGACAGCACTAGCCAAAAACATTCAGTACTTC	CASSHSPTALAKNIQYF
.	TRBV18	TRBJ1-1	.	TGTGCCAGCTCACCAACGGGGGTCACTAACACTGAAGCTTTCTTT	CASSPTGVTNTEAFF
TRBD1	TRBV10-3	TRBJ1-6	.	TGTGCCATCAGGGACAGGGATGATTCACCCCTCCACTTT	CAIRDRDDSPLHF
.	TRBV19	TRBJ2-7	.	TGTGCCACTCCCCGAGGCTTTTTTCTCCACGAGCAGTACTTC	CATPRGFFLHEQYF
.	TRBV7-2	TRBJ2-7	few	TGTGCCAGCAGCCGCGATTCAGGGTCCCTCGACGAGCAGTACTTC	CASSRDSGSLDEQYF
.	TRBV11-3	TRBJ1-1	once	TGTGCCAGCAGCTTAGATTACAGGATGAACACTGAAGCTTTCTTT	CASSLDYRMNTEAFF
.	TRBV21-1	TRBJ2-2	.	TGTGCCTCAATAGCGAACACCGGGGAGCTGTTTTTT	CASIANTGELFF
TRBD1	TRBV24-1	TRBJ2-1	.	TGTGCCACCAGTGATCTGAGACAGGGCAATGAGCAGTTCTTC	CATSDLRQGNEQFF
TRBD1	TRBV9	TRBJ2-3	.	TGTGCCAGCAGCGTAGGGGCTTTGGCAGGGGGCTCTACAGATACGCAGTATTTT	CASSVGALAGGSTDTQYF
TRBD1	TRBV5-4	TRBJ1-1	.	TGTGCCAGCAGCTTGGAACAGGGGGCACTGGGAGCTTTCTTT	CASSLEQGALGAFF
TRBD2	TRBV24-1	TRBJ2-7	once	TGTGCCACCAGTGGGACTAGCGGGAACTACGAGCAGTACTTC	CATSGTSGNYEQYF
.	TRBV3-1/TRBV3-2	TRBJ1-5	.	TGTGCCAGCAGCCCCGGGACATACAATCAGCCCCAGCATTTT	CASSPGTYNQPQHF
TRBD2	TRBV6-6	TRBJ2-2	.	TGTGCCAGCTGCACCGGGAGGGGGAACACCGGGGAGCTGTTTTTT	CASCTGRGNTGELFF